A selection of T cell receptor beta chains follows, all from one sample in a study of blood T cell repertoires in COVID-19. Here immunoSEQ multiplex PCR was the method, and the copy in TCRdb shows in-frame clones only, minus some. The table records approximately 140,000 clones, approximately 84% of them present only once. The sample taken for sequencing was peripheral blood. The receptor set was obtained from a man aged 55 to 69 with acute or convalescent COVID-19. The CDR3 runs from the conserved cysteine through the conserved F or W. A D gene is named only where the DNA matches it firmly. Expanded clones get a size class; other rows say once, few or many, or leave the size out.

cdr3_length	d_call	clone_size	v_call	j_call	cdr3_nt	cdr3_aa
12	.	.	TRBV24-1	TRBJ2-5	TGTGCCCCTAGCAGGGGGGAAGAGACCCAGTACTTC	CAPSRGEETQYF
16	.	once	TRBV10-1	TRBJ1-3	TGCGCCAGCAGTGAGTCAGCCAGGGCCTCTGGAAACACCATATATTTT	CASSESARASGNTIYF
13	TRBD1	.	TRBV2	TRBJ1-2	TGTGCCAGCAGTCGGGACAGGGACCCTTACTACACCTTC	CASSRDRDPYYTF
15	TRBD2	.	TRBV6-5	TRBJ2-7	TGTGCCAGCAGTTACCTGGGGGGGTCCTCCTACGAGCAGTACTTC	CASSYLGGSSYEQYF
17	TRBD2	once	TRBV7-2	TRBJ2-3	TGTGCCAGCAGCTTTATAAGTGGCGGGAGGGGCACAGATACGCAGTATTTT	CASSFISGGRGTDTQYF
17	TRBD2	.	TRBV6-2/TRBV6-3	TRBJ2-1	TGTGCCAGCATCCCTGGGACTAGCGGAAGAACCTACAATGAGCAGTTCTTC	CASIPGTSGRTYNEQFF
12	.	.	TRBV12-3/TRBV12-4	TRBJ2-1	TGTGCCACTGGGAAACAGGGTGGGGAGCAGTTCTTC	CATGKQGGEQFF
14	TRBD2	.	TRBV5-1	TRBJ2-1	TGCGCCAGCAGCTTGAGCGGGACGACCAATGAGCAGTTCTTC	CASSLSGTTNEQFF
15	.	.	TRBV6-6	TRBJ2-5	TGTGCCAGCAGTCCCCAGGGAACCGCAAGTGAGACCCAGTACTTC	CASSPQGTASETQYF
14	.	.	TRBV11-3	TRBJ2-5	TGTGCCAGCAGCTTAGGGACAATCCAAGAGACCCAGTACTTC	CASSLGTIQETQYF
16	TRBD1	.	TRBV12-5	TRBJ2-1	TGTGCTAGTGCCCCTCGGGGGACAGGGAACCACAATGAGCAGTTCTTC	CASAPRGTGNHNEQFF
15	.	.	TRBV27	TRBJ2-1	TGTGCCAGCAGTTTTACGGGACTTTTCAACAATGAGCAGTTCTTC	CASSFTGLFNNEQFF
15	TRBD2	.	TRBV7-2	TRBJ2-3	TGTGCCAGCAGCTTTGGGACGCGACTAGCGGGAGATTCGTCTTTT	CASSFGTRLAGDSSF
17	TRBD1	.	TRBV5-1	TRBJ2-7	TGCGCCAGCAGCTGGGCTCCGGGACAGGGGGCTTCCTACGAGCAGTACTTC	CASSWAPGQGASYEQYF
16	TRBD1	.	TRBV19	TRBJ1-1	TGTGCCAGTAGTACGCGGGACAGGGGGCGGGGGACTGAAGCTTTCTTT	CASSTRDRGRGTEAFF
15	TRBD1	.	TRBV6-1	TRBJ2-2	TGTGCCAGCAGTGAATATCAGACAGGGAAGAGGGAGCTGTTTTTT	CASSEYQTGKRELFF
15	TRBD2	.	TRBV7-6	TRBJ2-1	TGTGCCAGCAGTCAGGGACTAGCGGGAGTGACTGAGCAGTTCTTC	CASSQGLAGVTEQFF
14	TRBD2	few	TRBV10-3	TRBJ2-7	TGTGCCATCAGTGAGTCCTACGCGGGGGACGAGCAGTACTTC	CAISESYAGDEQYF
13	.	.	TRBV30	TRBJ1-1	TGTGCCTGGAGTGGCGGGGGGTACACTGAAGCTTTCTTT	CAWSGGGYTEAFF
16	.	.	TRBV3-1/TRBV3-2	TRBJ2-1	TGTGCCAGCAGCCAATTCTTCCAGGGCGCCTACAATGAGCAGTTCTTC	CASSQFFQGAYNEQFF
17	TRBD2	.	TRBV5-1	TRBJ2-1	TGCGCCAGCAGCTTGGCCCCGGGACGGGGGGGTAACAATGAGCAGTTCTTC	CASSLAPGRGGNNEQFF
14	TRBD1	.	TRBV6-5	TRBJ1-1	TGTGCCAGCAGTAACCCGGACAGGGGCGATGAAGCTTTCTTT	CASSNPDRGDEAFF
13	.	.	TRBV27	TRBJ1-2	TGTGCCAGCAGAGTGGGGGGGGCTGAGGGCTACACCTTC	CASRVGGAEGYTF
14	.	.	TRBV25-1	TRBJ2-3	TGTGCCAGCAGTGGGAGGAAGGACACAGATACGCAGTATTTT	CASSGRKDTDTQYF
14	.	.	TRBV27	TRBJ1-5	TGTGCCAGCAGCCCCCGGACAGACAATCAGCCCCAGCATTTT	CASSPRTDNQPQHF
14	.	.	TRBV27	TRBJ1-2	TGTGCCAGCAGCTCCGCCCCCGACACAATTGGCTACACCTTC	CASSSAPDTIGYTF
12	TRBD1	.	TRBV19	TRBJ1-6	TGTGCCAGTAGTAATCTGGACAGGGAGCTCCACTTT	CASSNLDRELHF